This T cell receptor beta chain is drawn from a study of cytomegalovirus exposure and HLA in healthy donors. Study-wide results and caveats: Rarity characterized most TCR sequences, yet some public TCRs appeared in many donors. The authors enumerated over 150 TCR beta chains as linked to cytomegalovirus. It was confirmed in vitro that three of the CMV-associated chains were specific for CMV antigens.

This clone was counted once. Antigen specificity is unknown. CDR1 MNHEY and CDR2 SVGAGI come from the germline V gene. This CDR3 contains 15 residues. J lost 1 base, V lost 5 bases, and 7 bases had no gene match. The donors were members of the validation cohort, which comprised 120 subjects and was separate from the first cohort of 666 subjects. Clones were read by immunoSEQ multiplex PCR, and TCRdb kept only the in-frame ones, dropping some. The table includes around 180,000 clones, 86% detected once. The genes are TRBV6-5 and TRBJ2-7; 8 bases map to TRBD1. This sequence originates from a woman between 18 and 29 years old in good health and CMV-seronegative. The sample was PBMCs. CDR3 protein: CASSHPRTGSYEQYF. For the CDR3, the DNA is TGTGCCAGCAGTCACCCTCGGACAGGGTCCTACGAGCAGTACTTC.